The rows below give T cell receptor beta chains drawn from one sample of a study of shared clonotypes between healthy human individuals. Produced via immunoSEQ multiplex PCR; TCRdb's table is partial and in-frame only. The table shows 650,000 to 800,000 clones, with about 92% occurring only once. Specimen: naive CD8+ T cells sorted from blood. These receptors all stem from a man under 40 in good health. Each CDR3 is given with its conserved first and last residue. A D gene is named only where the DNA matches it firmly. The listing skips clone size in some rows; elsewhere it reads once, few, many or a size class.

j_call | v_call | clone_size | d_call | cdr3_aa | cdr3_nt
TRBJ2-1 | TRBV19 | NA | NA | CASRPSDSSYNEQFF | TGTGCCAGTAGACCCAGCGATAGCTCCTACAATGAGCAGTTCTTC
TRBJ2-1 | TRBV5-4 | NA | TRBD2 | CASSLFPGLAGLGEQFF | TGTGCCAGCAGCTTGTTTCCGGGACTAGCGGGACTCGGTGAGCAGTTCTTC
TRBJ2-2 | TRBV6-6 | NA | NA | CASRTQGEGELFF | TGTGCCAGCAGGACCCAGGGAGAAGGGGAGCTGTTTTTT
TRBJ2-7 | TRBV7-9 | NA | TRBD1 | CASSNQGQGSYEQYF | TGTGCCAGCAGCAATCAGGGACAGGGCTCCTACGAGCAGTACTTC
TRBJ1-2 | TRBV28 | NA | NA | CASSSAWTEEGYTF | TGTGCCAGCAGTTCCGCTTGGACGGAAGAGGGCTACACCTTC
TRBJ2-5 | TRBV5-1 | NA | TRBD1 | CASSFYRGQETQYF | TGCGCCAGCAGCTTTTACAGGGGCCAAGAGACCCAGTACTTC
TRBJ2-6 | TRBV29-1 | NA | NA | CSVWASGANVLTF | TGCAGCGTTTGGGCCTCTGGGGCCAACGTCCTGACTTTC
TRBJ2-2 | TRBV14 | NA | NA | CASSQVRDTLTGELFF | TGTGCCAGCAGCCAAGTTCGGGACACATTGACCGGGGAGCTGTTTTTT
TRBJ2-7 | TRBV7-9 | NA | NA | CASSPPNSGSYEQYF | TGTGCCAGCAGCCCCCCTAATAGCGGCTCCTACGAGCAGTACTTC
TRBJ2-3 | TRBV27 | NA | NA | CASSTIGATDTQYF | TGTGCCAGCTCTACGATCGGGGCCACAGATACGCAGTATTTT
TRBJ2-3 | TRBV5-8 | NA | TRBD2 | CASSTGTSGTNTQYF | TGTGCCAGCAGCACGGGGACTAGCGGTACTAATACGCAGTATTTT
TRBJ1-1 | TRBV2 | NA | NA | CATPEGSDRNTEAFF | TGTGCCACCCCGGAAGGGAGCGACAGAAACACTGAAGCTTTCTTT
TRBJ2-2 | TRBV6-1 | NA | TRBD2 | CASSEGTSDTGELFF | TGTGCCAGCAGTGAAGGGACTAGCGACACCGGGGAGCTGTTTTTT
TRBJ2-7 | TRBV7-3 | NA | NA | CASSLGGTEGIYEQYF | TGTGCCAGCAGCTTGGGCGGGACCGAAGGAATTTACGAGCAGTACTTC
TRBJ2-1 | TRBV5-4 | NA | NA | CASSSYNEQFF | TGTGCCAGCAGCTCCTACAATGAGCAGTTCTTC
TRBJ1-1 | TRBV5-1 | NA | NA | CASSLGPLDNLNTEAFF | TGCGCCAGCAGCTTGGGTCCCCTGGACAATCTGAACACTGAAGCTTTCTTT
TRBJ2-1 | TRBV19 | NA | NA | CASSVGNSYNEQFF | TGTGCCAGTAGTGTTGGGAACTCCTACAATGAGCAGTTCTTC
TRBJ1-5 | TRBV27 | NA | NA | CASSPNPSGFDNQPQHF | TGTGCCAGCAGTCCAAACCCGTCGGGATTCGACAATCAGCCCCAGCATTTT
TRBJ2-1 | TRBV11-2 | NA | TRBD1 | CASNQGAKDLSEQFF | TGTGCCAGCAACCAGGGGGCTAAAGACCTTAGTGAGCAGTTCTTC
TRBJ1-1 | TRBV28 | NA | TRBD1 | CASRETGGRTEAFF | TGTGCCAGCAGGGAGACAGGGGGTAGAACTGAAGCTTTCTTT
TRBJ2-5 | TRBV13 | NA | NA | CASSLLARGEQETQYF | TGTGCCAGCAGCTTACTGGCAAGGGGGGAACAAGAGACCCAGTACTTC
TRBJ1-1 | TRBV6-5 | NA | NA | CASIADPNTEAFF | TGTGCCAGCATCGCAGATCCGAACACTGAAGCTTTCTTT
TRBJ1-2 | TRBV10-3 | few | NA | CATWDNDDYGYTF | TGTGCCACCTGGGACAACGACGACTATGGCTACACCTTC
TRBJ1-5 | TRBV28 | NA | TRBD1 | CASGTAINSNQPQHF | TGTGCCAGCGGGACAGCGATAAATAGCAATCAGCCCCAGCATTTT
TRBJ1-4 | TRBV7-8 | NA | NA | CASSPLGWGNYEKLFF | TGTGCCAGCAGCCCACTGGGGTGGGGGAACTATGAAAAACTGTTTTTT
TRBJ2-1 | TRBV27 | NA | NA | CASSLLGEQFF | TGTGCCAGCAGTTTACTGGGTGAGCAGTTCTTC
TRBJ2-1 | TRBV10-3 | NA | TRBD1 | CAISEWTGENNEQFF | TGTGCCATCAGTGAATGGACAGGGGAAAACAATGAGCAGTTCTTC
TRBJ2-7 | TRBV10-1 | NA | TRBD1 | CASSGDRVSYEQYF | TGCGCCAGCAGTGGGGACAGGGTCTCCTACGAGCAGTACTTC
TRBJ2-1 | TRBV28 | NA | TRBD2 | CASFSRSGTRADVPYNEQFF | TGTGCCAGCTTTTCCCGATCCGGGACTAGAGCTGATGTCCCCTACAATGAGCAGTTCTTC